This entry describes one T cell receptor beta chain. Germline V gives CDR1 MDHEN, CDR2 SYDVKM. The CDR3 is 11 residues long. A multiplex PCR was run with 60 Vbeta primers and 13 Jbeta primers. Clones were sequenced by immunoSEQ multiplex PCR, and TCRdb holds only the in-frame ones, with some missing. The repertoire has about 41,000 clones, around 85% of them found once; the top ten carry 2.5% to 3%. The sample originates from a study of cytomegalovirus exposure and HLA in healthy donors. The sequence came from a man in his forties or fifties in good health and CMV-seronegative. V is TRBV28 and J is TRBJ2-2; the D gene is possibly TRBD2 (7 bases). Sequenced sample: PBMCs. The CDR3: CAGGAPGELFF. CDR3 nucleotides: TGTGCGGGGGGGGCCCCCGGGGAGCTGTTTTTT.